A single sample is the source of the 30 T cell receptor delta chains below, sequenced in a study of gamma-delta chains in newborns, infants, children. TCRdb redid clone calling on the reads using CATT. The sample includes about 8,500 delta-chain clones, 3% to 4% of them seen just once. The specimen sequenced was blood. The receptor source for this set is a child who was a newborn, infant or young child, either healthy, febrile or measles-vaccinated (not recorded which).

This clone was found a few times. The V call is TRDV2, the J call TRDJ1; the D gene is possibly TRDD3 (5 bases). Germline lookup yields CDR1 GEAIGNYY and CDR2 EKD. With 1 base removed from V and 2 bases from J, the gap between germline ends came to 10 bases. The CDR3 totals 14 residues. The CDR3: CACDTVGWTDKLIF. The CDR3 nucleotides read TGTGCCTGTGACACGGTGGGGTGGACCGATAAACTCATCTTT.

This clone was picked up a small number of times. Within the sample, other DNA sequences also encode this same CDR3. V is TRDV2 and J is TRDJ3, with 9 bases matching TRDD3. The CDR3 totals 19 residues. The V gene end was trimmed by 0 bases and the J gene end by 0 bases; junction bases not matched to a gene: 5. Germline lookup yields CDR1 GEAIGNYY and CDR2 EKD. The CDR3 loop reads CACDTVWGIRSWDTRQMFF. CDR3 DNA: TGTGCCTGTGACACCGTCTGGGGGATCCGCTCCTGGGACACCCGACAGATGTTTTTC.

This clone was observed a handful of times. Since a far larger clone is one base different, this is likely a read error. This chain uses TRDV2 with TRDJ3; 11 nucleotides match TRDD3. The CDR3 spans 19 residues. The germline gives CDR1 GEAIGNYY, CDR2 EKD. CDR3 loop: CACDTVLGDSSWDTRRMFF. The DNA for the CDR3 is TGTGCCTGTGACACCGTACTGGGGGATAGCTCCTGGGACACCCGACGGATGTTTTTC.

This clone is medium-sized (0.01 to 0.1%) by share. At the DNA level, this CDR3 is encoded by other sequences in the same sample as well. The chain is built from TRDV2 and TRDJ3; no clear D gene. The CDR3 contains 17 residues. Germline V gene lookup returns CDR1 GEAIGNYY and CDR2 EKD. V lost 0 bases and J lost 0, with 8 bases in between. CDR3 in amino acids: CACDTAGPSWDTRQMFF. The CDR3 region has the DNA TGTGCCTGTGACACCGCGGGCCCCTCCTGGGACACCCGACAGATGTTTTTC.

This clone occurred a few times. For this DNA, TCRdb reports the protein of a much larger clone, which diverges at residue 5, most likely from a read error; the protein presented here is translated directly from the DNA. The rearrangement links TRDV2 to TRDJ3; perhaps TRDD3 as D (6 bases). Trimming removed 3 bases at V and 0 bases at J, with 14 bases between. This CDR3 spans 18 amino acids. In germline, CDR1 is GEAIGNYY, CDR2 EKD. CDR3 nucleotides: TGTGCCTGTGACGCTGGGGACTTCAGCTCCTGGGACACCCGACAGATGTTTTTC. Translation: CACDAGDFSSWDTRQMFF.

A word on this clone: It differs at one base from a far larger clone, so likely a read error. V usage is TRDV2 and J usage is TRDJ3; TRDD3 is a possible D gene (6 bases). Trimming took off 0 bases at V and 0 bases at J, with 14 bases between the two ends. The CDR3 covers 19 residues. Germline V gene sequence: CDR1 GEAIGNYY, CDR2 EKD. The CDR3 reads CACDTVGVRSSWDTRQMFF. In DNA form, the CDR3 reads TGTGCCTGTGACACCGTGGGGGTTCGGAGCTCCTGGGACACCCGACAGATGTTTTTC.

This clone showed up just a few times. For this DNA, TCRdb reports the protein of a much larger clone, which diverges at residue 4, most likely from a read error; the protein presented here is translated directly from the DNA. Other DNA sequences in this sample translate to the same CDR3. V gene TRDV2 combines with J gene TRDJ3; D gene ambiguous. The germline gives CDR1 GEAIGNYY, CDR2 EKD. The CDR3 is 13 residues long. The CDR3 DNA sequence: TGTGCCTGTGGCACCTGGGACACCCGACAGATGTTTTTC. Translating it yields CACGTWDTRQMFF.

Judged by abundance, this clone is medium-sized. Distinct nucleotide sequences in the sample also encode this CDR3. The chain combines TRDV2 with TRDJ3; 9 bases are shared with TRDD3. V lost 1 base to trimming and J lost 0 bases; unmatched junction nucleotides: 9. This CDR3 has 20 amino acids. CDR1 and CDR2 (germline): GEAIGNYY, EKD. CDR3 loop: CACDTATGGPSSWDTRQMFF. In DNA, the CDR3 is TGTGCCTGTGACACGGCTACTGGGGGACCGAGCTCCTGGGACACCCGACAGATGTTTTTC.

V is TRDV2 and J is TRDJ1; 12 bases are a match to TRDD3. This CDR3 is built from 19 residues. Germline V gene sequence: CDR1 GEAIGNYY, CDR2 EKD. The trim removed 5 bases at V and 3 bases at J, leaving 18 bases unmatched. Written as DNA, the CDR3 is TGTGCCTGTGGAGGCCTTCCTGTACTGGGGGATACCGACGCCGATAAACTCATCTTT. Translation gives CACGGLPVLGDTDADKLIF.

Concerning this clone itself: At residue 4, the TCRdb protein departs from the DNA translation, so the protein shown here was derived from the DNA itself. The V and J genes are TRDV2 and TRDJ3, with 8 bases fitting TRDD3. The germline CDR1 and CDR2 sequences are GEAIGNYY and EKD. After removal of 5 bases from V and 0 bases from J, the junction contained 8 bases not matched to a gene. This CDR3 has 18 residues. The CDR3 bases are TGTGCCTGTGGCGTACTGGGGGTAAGCTCCTGGGACACCCGACAGATGTTTTTC. As protein: CACGVLGVSSWDTRQMFF.

This clone appeared many times. V is TRDV2 and J is TRDJ1, with 8 bases that match TRDD3. With V trimmed by 1 base and J by 3 bases, 0 bases remained unmatched. This CDR3 has 13 amino acids. CDR1 and CDR2 from the germline V gene are GEAIGNYY and EKD. For the CDR3, the DNA is TGTGCCTGTGACACGGGATACGCCGATAAACTCATCTTT. Translation: CACDTGYADKLIF.

This clone is medium-sized within its sample. Other DNA variants within this sample encode the same CDR3. This rearrangement joins TRDV2 to TRDJ2, with 11 bases that match TRDD3. The germline gives CDR1 GEAIGNYY, CDR2 EKD. The V gene end was trimmed by 3 bases and the J gene end by 0 bases; junction bases not matched to a gene: 2. The length of the CDR3 is 16 residues. This CDR3 reads CACDVLGDTLTAQLFF. The CDR3 DNA reads TGTGCCTGTGACGTACTGGGGGATACTTTGACAGCACAACTCTTCTTT.

This clone turned up a few times. One junction end does not reproduce the germline sequence, and a read error may be involved. The same CDR3 also results from other DNA sequences found in this sample. In nucleotides, the CDR3 is TGTGCTCTTGGGGAAATGAGGCCTGGGGGATCGTACACTGATAAACTCATCTTT. Its protein product is CALGEMRPGGSYTDKLIF. V usage is TRDV1 and J usage is TRDJ1, with TRDD3 matching over 9 bases. The CDR3 extends over 18 amino acids. Germline CDR1 TSWWSYY, CDR2 QGS.

This clone has just a few counts. The amino acid sequence in TCRdb belongs to a much larger clone and departs from this DNA's translation at residue 5, likely a sequencing read error; the sequence shown is translated from the DNA. The CDR3 sequence: CACDPAERSWDTRQMFF. For the CDR3, the DNA is TGTGCCTGTGACCCCGCGGAGCGCTCCTGGGACACCCGACAGATGTTTTTC. The rearrangement links TRDV2 to TRDJ3; D unclear. Germline V lookup: CDR1 GEAIGNYY, CDR2 EKD. Trimming cost V 3 bases and J 0 bases, with 11 bases left between them. There are 17 residues in the CDR3.

This clone has more than one count but fewer than ten. Distinct nucleotide sequences in the sample also encode this CDR3. The rearrangement links TRDV2 to TRDJ3, with 8 bases identical to TRDD3. The germline V gene has CDR1 GEAIGNYY and CDR2 EKD. The CDR3 sequence is 18 residues long. V dropped 0 bases and J dropped 3; count of bases not matched to a gene: 6. The CDR3 protein is CACDTAGGLDWDTRQMFF. CDR3 coding DNA: TGTGCCTGTGACACCGCTGGGGGACTCGACTGGGACACCCGACAGATGTTTTTC.

Worth noting for this clone: It differs at one base from a far larger clone, so likely a read error. The chain combines TRDV2 with TRDJ2, with 12 bases aligning to TRDD3. The CDR3 loop spans 15 amino acids. CDR1 is GEAIGNYY, CDR2 EKD, per germline. V gave up 5 bases and J gave up 4 bases; unmatched junction bases: 4. The CDR3 loop is CACGILGDTTAQLFF. In DNA, the CDR3 is TGTGCCTGTGGCATACTGGGGGATACGACAGCACAACTCTTCTTT.

For this clone: This could be a read error, since a much larger clone is one nucleotide away. Other DNA variants within this sample encode the same CDR3. The rearrangement uses TRDV2 and TRDJ1; 11 bases fit TRDD3. In germline, CDR1 is GEAIGNYY, CDR2 EKD. The CDR3 runs to 18 residues. The CDR3 is CACDSLVLGDKYTDKLIF. The DNA for the CDR3 is TGTGCCTGTGACTCCTTAGTACTGGGGGATAAATACACCGATAAGCTCATCTTT.

This clone was found a few times. The protein held in TCRdb is that of a much larger clone and does not match this DNA's translation at residue 8, likely because of a read error; the protein shown is translated from the DNA. The rearrangement joins TRDV2 to TRDJ1, with D possibly matching TRDD3 (6 bases). V was shortened by 0 bases and J by 0 bases, with 16 bases between the two germline ends. The CDR3 totals 17 residues. Germline V lookup: CDR1 GEAIGNYY, CDR2 EKD. CDR3 protein: CACDTLGPHLYTDKLIF. The CDR3 DNA reads as TGTGCCTGTGACACCCTGGGGCCCCATCTCTACACCGATAAACTCATCTTT.

A note on this clone: A much more abundant neighbour one base away suggests this may be a read error. The sample holds other DNA sequences that translate to the same CDR3. The chain joins TRDV2 to TRDJ2; no reliable D call. The germline V and J ends were trimmed by 5 bases and 0 bases, with 6 bases remaining between them. The germline gives CDR1 GEAIGNYY, CDR2 EKD. This CDR3 has 13 amino acids. The CDR3 nucleotides are TGTGCCTGTGGAGATACTTTGACAGCACAACTCTTCTTT. As protein: CACGDTLTAQLFF.

A few counts support this clone. This sequence joins TRDV2 and TRDJ3; TRDD3 aligns across 9 bases. Germline V gene sequence: CDR1 GEAIGNYY, CDR2 EKD. The CDR3 contains 19 residues. V lost 3 bases to trimming and J lost 0 bases; unmatched junction nucleotides: 8. This chain's CDR3 is CACDSLTGGSSWDTRQMFF. The CDR3 nucleotides are TGTGCCTGTGACTCCCTTACTGGGGGAAGCTCCTGGGACACCCGACAGATGTTTTTC.

Only a few counts were recorded for this clone. The rearrangement joins TRDV2 to TRDJ3; 12 positions agree with TRDD3. CDR3 length: 20 residues. Germline V gives CDR1 GEAIGNYY, CDR2 EKD. V was clipped by 0 bases and J by 2 bases; unmatched bases: 7. CDR3 sequence reads: CACDTVGLGDTTWDTRQMFF. The CDR3 coding sequence is TGTGCCTGTGACACCGTCGGACTGGGGGATACTACCTGGGACACCCGACAGATGTTTTTC.

This clone showed up just a few times. Relative to the germline gene, one junction end is altered; a read error may explain this. CDR3 in amino acids: CACDPVLGDTHSWGTRQMFF. The CDR3, as DNA: TGTGCCTGTGACCCCGTGCTGGGGGATACGCACTCCTGGGGCACCCGACAGATGTTTTTC. J is TRDJ3 and V is TRDV2; the match to TRDD3 covers 12 bases. Germline CDR1 is GEAIGNYY and CDR2 is EKD. This CDR3 is built from 20 residues.

This clone was picked up a small number of times. A read error may be the cause here, since a much bigger clone is one base away. Other nucleotide sequences from this sample produce the same CDR3. This chain uses TRDV2 with TRDJ3; TRDD3 agrees at 9 bases. Germline CDR1 and CDR2: GEAIGNYY and EKD. This CDR3 comprises 17 residues. CDR3 sequence: CACDITGGSWDTRQMFF. The CDR3 nucleotides read TGTGCATGTGACATTACTGGGGGATCCTGGGACACCCGACAGATGTTTTTC.

In this sample, this clone is medium-sized. This chain joins TRDV2 and TRDJ3; 9 positions match TRDD3. Germline CDR1 is GEAIGNYY and CDR2 is EKD. The CDR3 is 19 amino acids. Trimming took 3 bases from V and 0 from J; bases not matched to a gene: 8. CDR3 region: CACDSLGDVSSWDTRQMFF. The CDR3 DNA reads TGTGCCTGTGACTCCCTGGGGGATGTAAGCTCCTGGGACACCCGACAGATGTTTTTC.

The sample holds a few counts of this clone. A read error is the likely source, as a far larger clone sits one nucleotide away. The chain has TRDV2 and TRDJ2; 13 nucleotides line up with TRDD3. CDR3 length equals 15 residues. Germline CDR1 GEAIGNYY, CDR2 EKD. The CDR3 nucleotides read TGTGCCTGTGACCTACTGGGGGATACGACAGCACACCTCTTCTTT. It translates to CACDLLGDTTAHLFF.

About this clone itself: Other DNA sequences in this sample translate to the same CDR3. This rearrangement joins TRDV2 to TRDJ3; 8 bases fit TRDD3. Germline V CDR1 and CDR2: GEAIGNYY, EKD. CDR3 length: 19 residues. With 0 bases clipped from V and 1 base from J, the junction kept 7 bases outside the gene matches. In nucleotides, the CDR3 is TGTGCCTGTGACACCTGGGGGATTAGCTGGTCCTGGGACACCCGACAGATGTTTTTC. It yields the protein CACDTWGISWSWDTRQMFF.

This clone was counted a few times. A much larger clone sits a single nucleotide away, making a read error possible. The same CDR3 can be traced to other DNA sequences in this sample. The chain combines TRDV2 with TRDJ2, with D perhaps matching TRDD3 (6 bases). The CDR3 is 14 amino acids. CDR1 is GEAIGNYY and CDR2 is EKD in the germline V gene. This CDR3 is CACDTWGVGAQLFF. CDR3 nucleotides: TGTGCCTGTGACACCTGGGGGGTGGGAGCACAGCTCTTCTTT.

In this sample, this clone turned up a few times. J is TRDJ3 and V is TRDV2, with 10 nucleotides matching TRDD3. Per germline, CDR1 GEAIGNYY and CDR2 EKD. The CDR3 loop spans 18 amino acids. Germline trimming cut 0 bases from V and 5 bases from J; bases unmatched to any gene: 6. CDR3 protein: CACDTGWGIPRDTRQMFF. The CDR3 nucleotides are TGTGCCTGTGACACCGGGTGGGGGATACCCAGGGACACCCGACAGATGTTTTTC.

Note on this clone: An end of the junction does not agree with germline; a read error may underlie this. Within the sample, other DNA sequences also encode this same CDR3. For the CDR3, the DNA is TGTGCCTGTGACACCGTGGGGACCCTCTCCTGGGATACCCGACAGATGTTTTTC. Protein product: CACDTVGTLSWDTRQMFF. V gene TRDV2 combines with J gene TRDJ3; D might be TRDD3 (5 bases). CDR1 is GEAIGNYY and CDR2 is EKD in the germline V gene. The CDR3 totals 18 residues.

Relative to its sample, this clone is medium-sized (0.01 to 0.1%). CDR3 sequence reads: CACDLTGGPSSWDTRQMFF. The CDR3 DNA reads as TGTGCCTGTGATCTTACTGGGGGACCCAGCTCCTGGGACACCCGACAGATGTTTTTC. The chain combines TRDV2 with TRDJ3; 9 nucleotides match TRDD3. This CDR3 comprises 19 residues. Germline V gene data show CDR1 as GEAIGNYY and CDR2 as EKD. With 4 bases clipped from V and 0 bases from J, the junction kept 9 bases outside the gene matches.